These 2 T cell receptor beta chains were all obtained from the same sample, sequenced in a study of blood T cell repertoires in COVID-19. Profiling relied on immunoSEQ multiplex PCR, and the TCRdb table lists in-frame clones only, not all of them. Among a few hundred thousand clones listed, 89% were seen once. The sequenced material came from PBMCs or T cells enriched from blood (not recorded which). The origin of the receptors is a woman aged 40-49 years who had recovered from COVID-19.

The CDR3 region has the DNA TGTGCCAGCAGCCAATCCTTGGGCCTCCCAGGTGAAAAACTGTTTTTT. Translation: CASSQSLGLPGEKLFF. The chain has TRBV14 and TRBJ1-4; D uncertain. V was clipped by 2 bases and J by 7 bases, with 17 bases between them. Looked up from germline, CDR1 is SGHDN and CDR2 is FVKESK. The CDR3 sequence is 16 residues long.

V and J are TRBV28 and TRBJ2-5, with no clear D. Germline V gene lookup returns CDR1 MDHEN and CDR2 SYDVKM. V dropped 6 bases and J dropped 3 bases, with 23 bases sitting between them. The CDR3 has 17 residues. The CDR3 sequence: CASSSDTSIRIKETQYF. For the CDR3, the DNA is TGTGCCAGCAGCAGCGATACCTCGATCAGAATAAAAGAGACCCAGTACTTC.